This TCR beta chain was captured by sequencing in a study of cytomegalovirus exposure and HLA in healthy donors. Broader study findings: An ancestry cluster, one associated with Asian ancestry, reportedly showed fewer N-insertions than the approximately 670-donor mean in a later analysis. Association with HLA alleles at 0.05 false discovery rate was found for 15,000 to 20,000 TCR beta sequences in a later analysis.

A word on this clone: Its matching antigen is unknown.

It was with 60 Vbeta and 13 Jbeta primers that the PCR ran. Generated by immunoSEQ multiplex PCR, the TCRdb table keeps only in-frame clones and is missing some. The sample shows around 92,000 clones, 80% of them seen only once. V shed 1 base, J shed 1 base, and the junction held 6 bases outside the gene matches. Germline V gene sequence: CDR1 SGHDN, CDR2 FVKESK. The length of the CDR3 is 16 residues. Sample: PBMCs. This clonotype originated in a man aged 18 to 30 in good health and CMV-seronegative. The chain uses TRBV14 and TRBJ1-2, with 7 bases fitting TRBD1. This CDR3 reads CASSQVATGSNYGYTF. CDR3 bases: TGTGCCAGCAGCCAAGTTGCGACAGGGAGTAACTATGGCTACACCTTC. Supplemented by reference TRBV14 and TRBJ1-2, the full variable domain reads EAGVTQFPSHSVIEKGQTVTLRCDPISGHDNLYWYRRVMGKEIKFLLHFVKESKQDESGMPNNRFLAERTGGTYSTLKVQPAELEDSGVYFCASSQVATGSNYGYTFGSGTRLTVV.